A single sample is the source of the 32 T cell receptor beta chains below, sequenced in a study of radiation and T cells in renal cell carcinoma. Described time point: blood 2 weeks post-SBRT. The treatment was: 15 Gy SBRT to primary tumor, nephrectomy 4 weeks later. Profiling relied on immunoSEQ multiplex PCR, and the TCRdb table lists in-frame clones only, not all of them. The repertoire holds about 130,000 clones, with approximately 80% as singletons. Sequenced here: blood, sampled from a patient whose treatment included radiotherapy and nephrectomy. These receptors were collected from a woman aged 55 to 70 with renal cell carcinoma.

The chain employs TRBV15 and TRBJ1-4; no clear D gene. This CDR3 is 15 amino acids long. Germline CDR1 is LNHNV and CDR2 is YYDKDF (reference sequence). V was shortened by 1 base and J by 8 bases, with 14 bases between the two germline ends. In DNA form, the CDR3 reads TGTGCCACCAGCAGAGCACTCGGGGATGGAGAAAAACTGTTTTTT. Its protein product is CATSRALGDGEKLFF.

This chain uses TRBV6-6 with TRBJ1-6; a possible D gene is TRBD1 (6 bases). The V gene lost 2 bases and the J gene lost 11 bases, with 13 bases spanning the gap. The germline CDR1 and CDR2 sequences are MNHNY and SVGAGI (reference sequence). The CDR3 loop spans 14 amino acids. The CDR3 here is CASSYPEQGPPLHF. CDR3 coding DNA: TGTGCCAGCAGTTACCCAGAACAGGGCCCACCCCTCCACTTT.

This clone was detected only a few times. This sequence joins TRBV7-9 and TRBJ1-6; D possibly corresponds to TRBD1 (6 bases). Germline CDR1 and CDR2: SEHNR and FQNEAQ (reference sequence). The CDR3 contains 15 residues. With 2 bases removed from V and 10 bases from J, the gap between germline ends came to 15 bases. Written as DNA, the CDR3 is TGTGCCAGCAGCTTATCGGCCAGGGGTTACTCACCCCTCCACTTT. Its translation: CASSLSARGYSPLHF.

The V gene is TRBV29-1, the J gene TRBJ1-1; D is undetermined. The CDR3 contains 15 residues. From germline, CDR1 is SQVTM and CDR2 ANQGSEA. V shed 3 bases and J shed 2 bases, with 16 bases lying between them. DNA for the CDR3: TGCAGCGTTGACTCTATGTCAGACACAAACACTGAAGCTTTCTTT. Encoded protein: CSVDSMSDTNTEAFF.

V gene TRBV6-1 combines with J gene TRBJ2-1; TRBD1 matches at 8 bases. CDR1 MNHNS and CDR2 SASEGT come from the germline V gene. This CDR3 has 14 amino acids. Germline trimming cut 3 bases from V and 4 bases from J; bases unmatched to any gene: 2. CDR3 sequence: CASSEDRVYNEQFF. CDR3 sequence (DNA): TGTGCCAGCAGTGAGGACAGGGTTTACAATGAGCAGTTCTTC.

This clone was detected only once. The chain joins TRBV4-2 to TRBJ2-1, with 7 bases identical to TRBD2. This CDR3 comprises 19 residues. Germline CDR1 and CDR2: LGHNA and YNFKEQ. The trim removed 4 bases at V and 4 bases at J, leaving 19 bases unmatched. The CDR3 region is CASSRNSGEGLSSYNEQFF. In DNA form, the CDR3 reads TGTGCCAGCAGCCGCAACAGCGGGGAGGGTCTTTCCTCATACAATGAGCAGTTCTTC.

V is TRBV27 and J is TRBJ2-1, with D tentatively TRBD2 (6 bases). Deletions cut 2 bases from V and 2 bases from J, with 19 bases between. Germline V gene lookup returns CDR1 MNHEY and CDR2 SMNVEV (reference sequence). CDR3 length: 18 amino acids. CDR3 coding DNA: TGTGCCAGCAGTTTACTGGGAGTGGGGGGTACAACCTACAATGAGCAGTTCTTC. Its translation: CASSLLGVGGTTYNEQFF.

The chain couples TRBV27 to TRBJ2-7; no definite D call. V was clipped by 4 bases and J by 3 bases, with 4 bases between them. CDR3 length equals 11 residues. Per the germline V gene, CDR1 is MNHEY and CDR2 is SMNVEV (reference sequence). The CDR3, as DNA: TGTGCCAGCAGTTCAGGCTACGAGCAGTACTTC. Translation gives CASSSGYEQYF.

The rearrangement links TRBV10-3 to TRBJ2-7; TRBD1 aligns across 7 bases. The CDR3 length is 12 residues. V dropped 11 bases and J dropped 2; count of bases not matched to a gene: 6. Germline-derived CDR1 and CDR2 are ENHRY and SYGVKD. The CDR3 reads CASGQDPYEQYF. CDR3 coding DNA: TGTGCCTCTGGACAGGACCCCTACGAGCAGTACTTC.

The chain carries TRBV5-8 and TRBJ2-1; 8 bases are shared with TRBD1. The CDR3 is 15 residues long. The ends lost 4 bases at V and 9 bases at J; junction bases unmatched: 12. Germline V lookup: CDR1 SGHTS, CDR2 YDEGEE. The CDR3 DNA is TGTGCCAGCAGCGGAGACAGGGGTCCCCTTGGTGAGCAGTTCTTC. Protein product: CASSGDRGPLGEQFF.

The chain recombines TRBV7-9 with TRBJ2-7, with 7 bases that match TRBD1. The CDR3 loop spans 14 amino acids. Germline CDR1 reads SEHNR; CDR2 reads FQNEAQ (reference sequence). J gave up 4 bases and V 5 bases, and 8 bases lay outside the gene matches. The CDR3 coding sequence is TGTGCCAGCAGCCGATTGGACAGGAATTACGAGCAGTACTTC. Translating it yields CASSRLDRNYEQYF.

The CDR3 loop is CASSITEPDTQYF. The CDR3 nucleotides are TGTGCCAGTAGTATTACGGAGCCAGATACGCAGTATTTT. The chain is built from TRBV19 and TRBJ2-3, with no clear D. V was cut by 3 bases and J by 4 bases, with 8 bases left in between. This CDR3 spans 13 amino acids. Germline CDR1 LNHDA, CDR2 SQIVND (reference sequence).

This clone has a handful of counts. Here the CDR3 reads CASSFDNEQFF. The CDR3, as DNA: TGTGCCAGCAGCTTCGACAATGAGCAGTTCTTC. This sequence joins TRBV7-9 and TRBJ2-1; D ambiguous. The CDR3 sequence is 11 residues long. The germline gives CDR1 SEHNR, CDR2 FQNEAQ (reference sequence). Trimming stripped 3 bases from V and 5 bases from J, with 2 bases between.

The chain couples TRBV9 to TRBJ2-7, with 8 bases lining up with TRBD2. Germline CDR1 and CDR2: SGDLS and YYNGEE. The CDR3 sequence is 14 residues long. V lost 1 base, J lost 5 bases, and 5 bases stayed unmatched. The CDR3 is CASSVSGAGDEQYF. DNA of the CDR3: TGTGCCAGCAGCGTATCGGGAGCGGGAGACGAGCAGTACTTC.

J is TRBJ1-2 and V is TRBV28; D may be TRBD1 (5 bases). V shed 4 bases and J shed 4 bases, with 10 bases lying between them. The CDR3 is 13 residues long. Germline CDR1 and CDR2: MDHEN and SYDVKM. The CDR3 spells CASSSGATYGYTF. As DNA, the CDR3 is TGTGCCAGCAGTTCCGGGGCAACCTATGGCTACACCTTC.

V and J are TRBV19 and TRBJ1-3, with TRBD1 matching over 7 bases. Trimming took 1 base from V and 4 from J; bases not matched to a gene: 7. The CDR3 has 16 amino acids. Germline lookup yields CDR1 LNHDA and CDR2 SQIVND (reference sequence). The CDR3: CASSIGGGASGNTIYF. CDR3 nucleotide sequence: TGTGCCAGTAGTATAGGAGGGGGCGCGAGCGGAAACACCATATATTTT.

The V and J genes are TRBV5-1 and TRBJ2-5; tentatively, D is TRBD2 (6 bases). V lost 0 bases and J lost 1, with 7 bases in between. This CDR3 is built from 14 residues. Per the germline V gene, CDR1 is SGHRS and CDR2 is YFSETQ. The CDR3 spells CASSLGRGQETQYF. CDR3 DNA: TGCGCCAGCAGCTTGGGGCGGGGCCAAGAGACCCAGTACTTC.

CDR3 nucleotide sequence: TGTGCCAGCAGTGAACACAGGGGGAGATTCCATAATTCACCCCTCCACTTT. It translates to CASSEHRGRFHNSPLHF. V gene TRBV6-1 combines with J gene TRBJ1-6, with 8 bases fitting TRBD1. V was clipped by 2 bases and J by 5 bases; unmatched bases: 8. The CDR3 is 17 amino acids. Germline V lookup: CDR1 MNHNS, CDR2 SASEGT.

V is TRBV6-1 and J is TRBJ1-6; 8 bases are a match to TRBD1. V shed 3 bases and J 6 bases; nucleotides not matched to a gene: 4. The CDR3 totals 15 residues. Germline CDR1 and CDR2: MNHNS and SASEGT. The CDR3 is CASSEDRVFNSPLHF. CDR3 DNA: TGTGCCAGCAGTGAGGACAGGGTTTTTAATTCACCCCTCCACTTT.

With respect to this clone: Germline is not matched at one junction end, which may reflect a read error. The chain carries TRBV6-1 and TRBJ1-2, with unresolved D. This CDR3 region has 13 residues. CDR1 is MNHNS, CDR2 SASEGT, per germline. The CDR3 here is CASREAVNYGYTF. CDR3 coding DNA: TGTGCCAGCAGGGAAGCAGTTAACTATGGCTACACCTTC.

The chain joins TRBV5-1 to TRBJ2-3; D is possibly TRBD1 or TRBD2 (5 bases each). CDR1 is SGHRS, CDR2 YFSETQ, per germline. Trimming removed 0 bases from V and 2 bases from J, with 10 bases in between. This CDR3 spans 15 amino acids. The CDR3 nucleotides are TGCGCCAGCAGCTTGGTTGGGACCACCACAGATACGCAGTATTTT. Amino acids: CASSLVGTTTDTQYF.

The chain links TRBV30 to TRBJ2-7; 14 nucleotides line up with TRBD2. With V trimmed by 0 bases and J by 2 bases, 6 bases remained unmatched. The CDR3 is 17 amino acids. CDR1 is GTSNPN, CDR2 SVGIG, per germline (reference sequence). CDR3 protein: CAWSVLETSGRAYEQYF. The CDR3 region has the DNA TGTGCCTGGAGTGTACTTGAGACTAGCGGGAGGGCCTACGAGCAGTACTTC.

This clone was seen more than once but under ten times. CDR3 protein: CASSLSRQGSTEAFF. The DNA of the CDR3 is TGTGCCAGCAGTTTATCTCGACAGGGAAGCACTGAAGCTTTCTTT. The rearrangement uses TRBV28 and TRBJ1-1, with TRBD1 matching 7 bases. CDR1 and CDR2 from the germline V gene are MDHEN and SYDVKM. CDR3 length: 15 amino acids. With V trimmed by 1 base and J by 4 bases, 6 bases remained unmatched.

The CDR3 DNA is TGTGCCAGTAGTATTGACAGGGCTTCCGGGGAGCTGTTTTTT. Amino acid sequence: CASSIDRASGELFF. The rearrangement links TRBV19 to TRBJ2-2; the match to TRBD1 covers 7 bases. Germline CDR1 reads LNHDA; CDR2 reads SQIVND (reference sequence). The CDR3 contains 14 residues. V trimming: 3 bases; J trimming: 6 bases; junction bases outside the gene matches: 4. The full variable domain, completed using reference TRBV19 and TRBJ2-2, is DGGITQSPKYLFRKEGQNVTLSCEQNLNHDAMYWYRQDPGQGLRLIYYSQIVNDFQKGDIAEGYSVSREKKESFPLTVTSAQKNPTAFYLCASSIDRASGELFFGEGSRLTVL.

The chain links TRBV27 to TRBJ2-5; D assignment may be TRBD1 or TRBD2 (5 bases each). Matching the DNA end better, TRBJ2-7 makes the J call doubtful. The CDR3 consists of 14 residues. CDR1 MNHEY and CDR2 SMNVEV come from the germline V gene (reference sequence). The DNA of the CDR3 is TGTGCCAGCAGTTCCGGGACGTTCGGGTACGAGCAGTACTTC. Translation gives CASSSGTFGYEQYF.

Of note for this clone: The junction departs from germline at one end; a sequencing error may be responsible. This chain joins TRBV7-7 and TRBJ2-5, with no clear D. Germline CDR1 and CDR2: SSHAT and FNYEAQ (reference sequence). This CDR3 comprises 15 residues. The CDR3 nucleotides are TGTGCTAGCAGCTTAGCAGTCGGGCGGCAAGAGACCCAGTACTTC. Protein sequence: CASSLAVGRQETQYF.

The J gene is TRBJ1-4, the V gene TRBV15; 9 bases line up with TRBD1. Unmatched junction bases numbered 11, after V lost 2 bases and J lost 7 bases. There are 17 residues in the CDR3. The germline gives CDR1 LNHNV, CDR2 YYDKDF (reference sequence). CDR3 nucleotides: TGTGCCACCAGCAGATCTCTAGGCGGGACAGGGCTTGAAAAACTGTTTTTT. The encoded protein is CATSRSLGGTGLEKLFF.

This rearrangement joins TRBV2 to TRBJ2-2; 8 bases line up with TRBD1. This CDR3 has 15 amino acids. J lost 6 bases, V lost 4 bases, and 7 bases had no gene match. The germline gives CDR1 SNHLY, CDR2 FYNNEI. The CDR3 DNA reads TGTGCCAGCAGTGGACAGGGGTCTTCCCCCGGGGAGCTGTTTTTT. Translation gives CASSGQGSSPGELFF.

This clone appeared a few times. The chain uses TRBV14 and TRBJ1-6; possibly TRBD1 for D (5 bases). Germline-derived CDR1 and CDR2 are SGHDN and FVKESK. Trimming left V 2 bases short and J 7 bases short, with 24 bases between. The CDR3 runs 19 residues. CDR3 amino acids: CASSQLGQGKGTLNSPLHF. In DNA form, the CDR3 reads TGTGCCAGCAGCCAACTCGGCCAGGGAAAAGGGACCCTAAATTCACCCCTCCACTTT.

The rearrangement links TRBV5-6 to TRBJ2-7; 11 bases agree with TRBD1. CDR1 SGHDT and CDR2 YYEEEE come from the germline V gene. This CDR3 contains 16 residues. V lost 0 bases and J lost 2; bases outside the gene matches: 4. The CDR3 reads CASSLVGTGGPYEQYF. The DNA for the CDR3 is TGTGCCAGCAGCTTGGTCGGGACAGGGGGTCCCTACGAGCAGTACTTC. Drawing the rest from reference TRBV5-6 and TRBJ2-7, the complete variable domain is DAGVTQSPTHLIKTRGQQVTLRCSPKSGHDTVSWYQQALGQGPQFIFQYYEEEERQRGNFPDRFSGHQFPNYSSELNVNALLLGDSALYLCASSLVGTGGPYEQYFGPGTRLTVT.

For the CDR3, the DNA is TGTGCCAGCAGGTTATCTTCCTATGGCTACACCTTC. Protein: CASRLSSYGYTF. V usage is TRBV2 and J usage is TRBJ1-2; D is ambiguous. Germline loops: CDR1 SNHLY, CDR2 FYNNEI. Trimming cost V 6 bases and J 4 bases, with 9 bases left between them. CDR3 length: 12 amino acids.

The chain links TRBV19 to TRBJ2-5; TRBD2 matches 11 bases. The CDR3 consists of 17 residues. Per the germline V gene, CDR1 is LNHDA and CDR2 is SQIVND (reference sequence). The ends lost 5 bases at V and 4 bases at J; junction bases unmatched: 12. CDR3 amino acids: CASSFQLAGVRRETQYF. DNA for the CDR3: TGTGCCAGTAGTTTCCAACTAGCGGGAGTAAGGCGAGAGACCCAGTACTTC.